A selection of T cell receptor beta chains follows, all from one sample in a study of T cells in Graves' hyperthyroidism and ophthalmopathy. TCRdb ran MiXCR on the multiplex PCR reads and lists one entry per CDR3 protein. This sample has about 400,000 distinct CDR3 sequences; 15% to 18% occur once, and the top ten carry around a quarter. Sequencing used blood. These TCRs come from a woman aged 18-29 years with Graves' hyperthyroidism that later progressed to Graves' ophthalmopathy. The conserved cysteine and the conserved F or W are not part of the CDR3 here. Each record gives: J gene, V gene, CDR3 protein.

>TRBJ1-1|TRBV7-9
ASSLAYGEAF
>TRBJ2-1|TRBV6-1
ASGQGSGSYNEQF
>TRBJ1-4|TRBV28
ASSLGQGLNEKLF
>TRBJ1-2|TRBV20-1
SARDVTQNRGYT
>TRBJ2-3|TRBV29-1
SSRAAGEADTQY
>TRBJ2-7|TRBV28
ASSFGGALYEQY
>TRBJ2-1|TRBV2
ASGEISYNEQF
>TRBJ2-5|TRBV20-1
SATKRDSQETQY
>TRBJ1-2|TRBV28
ASSSRVRGTGSSRGYGYT
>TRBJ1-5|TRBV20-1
SASPWSGSNQPQH
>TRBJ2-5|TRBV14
ASSQVLAGGVETQY
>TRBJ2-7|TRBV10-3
AISDLTGDRYEQY
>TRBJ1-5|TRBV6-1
ASSERTGSGGYSNQPQH
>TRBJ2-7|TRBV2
ASSYRGPSYEQY
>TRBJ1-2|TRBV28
ATGGNSNYGYT
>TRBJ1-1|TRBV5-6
ASTQGQRFGAF
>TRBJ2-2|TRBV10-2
ASRGPGQGPSGELF
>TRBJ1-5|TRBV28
ASSSGQGYQPQH
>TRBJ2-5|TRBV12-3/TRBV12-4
ASSRAQRTQY
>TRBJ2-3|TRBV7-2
ASNTRTSITDTQY
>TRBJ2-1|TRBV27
ASSFPGLAINEQF
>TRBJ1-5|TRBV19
ASSIRQGGHQPQH
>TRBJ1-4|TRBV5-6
ASSGTGTTDEKLF
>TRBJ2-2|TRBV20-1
SARETGELF
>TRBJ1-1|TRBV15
ATSRGATEAF
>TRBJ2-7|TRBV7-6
ASSSDNGTAPYEQY
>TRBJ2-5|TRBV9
ASSLGRKETQY
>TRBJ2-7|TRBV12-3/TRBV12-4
ASSLAGGGWEQY
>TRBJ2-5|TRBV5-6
ASSSSRGRETQY
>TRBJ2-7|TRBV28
ASSPRGTVIYEQY
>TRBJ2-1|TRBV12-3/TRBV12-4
ASSLREYEQF